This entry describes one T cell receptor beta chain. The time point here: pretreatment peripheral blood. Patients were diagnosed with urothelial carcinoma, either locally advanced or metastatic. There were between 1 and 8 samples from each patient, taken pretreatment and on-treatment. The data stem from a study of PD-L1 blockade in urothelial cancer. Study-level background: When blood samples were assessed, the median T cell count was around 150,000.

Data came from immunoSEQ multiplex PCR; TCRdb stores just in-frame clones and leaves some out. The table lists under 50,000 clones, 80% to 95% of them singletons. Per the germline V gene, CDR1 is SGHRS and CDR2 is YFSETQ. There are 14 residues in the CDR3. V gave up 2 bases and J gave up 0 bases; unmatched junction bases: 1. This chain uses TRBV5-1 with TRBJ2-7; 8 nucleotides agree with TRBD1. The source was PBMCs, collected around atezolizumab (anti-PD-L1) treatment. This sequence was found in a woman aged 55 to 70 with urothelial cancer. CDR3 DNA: TGCGCCAGCAGCTTACAGGGGGTCTCCTACGAGCAGTACTTC. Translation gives CASSLQGVSYEQYF. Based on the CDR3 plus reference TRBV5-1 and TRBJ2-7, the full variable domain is KAGVTQTPRYLIKTRGQQVTLSCSPISGHRSVSWYQQTPGQGLQFLFEYFSETQRNKGNFPGRFSGRQFSNSRSEMNVSTLELGDSALYLCASSLQGVSYEQYFGPGTRLTVT.